What follows are 3 T cell receptor beta chains derived from one specimen sequenced in a study of T cells after yellow fever vaccination. Each CDR3 protein is one row after TCRdb ran MiXCR on the 5' RACE reads. The sample lists roughly 160,000 distinct CDR3 sequences; around 7.2% were seen once. The sample consisted of CD4+ T cells sorted from PBMCs, taken 5 to 6 days after the first yellow fever vaccination. Every receptor here comes from a man aged 18 to 30 who received the YFV17D yellow fever vaccine.

The sample holds many counts of this clonotype. V is TRBV4-1 and J is TRBJ2-5, with 13 nucleotides matching TRBD2. Trimming removed 4 bases from V and 5 bases from J; junction bases left unmatched: 13. In germline, CDR1 is MGHRA, CDR2 YSYEKL. The CDR3 length is 18 residues. The CDR3 DNA follows: TGCGCCAGCAGCCCAGGACTAGCGGGGGAGACCACGGGGGAGACCCAGTACTTC. This encodes CASSPGLAGETTGETQYF.

The V and J genes are TRBV20-1 and TRBJ2-5; TRBD2 matches 14 bases. V dropped 1 base and J dropped 7; count of bases not matched to a gene: 11. Germline V gene sequence: CDR1 DFQATT, CDR2 SNEGSKA (reference sequence). This CDR3 has 17 amino acids. CDR3 in amino acids: CSARVHPGTSGGGTQYF. The CDR3 nucleotides read TGCAGTGCTAGAGTGCACCCAGGGACTAGCGGGGGTGGGACCCAGTACTTC.

This clonotype was seen at least ten times. The J gene is TRBJ1-1, the V gene TRBV20-1; TRBD1 might be the D (5 bases). The V and J ends lost 4 bases and 4 bases respectively, with 13 bases between them. The CDR3 covers 13 residues. Germline V lookup: CDR1 DFQATT, CDR2 SNEGSKA (reference sequence). The CDR3: CSAILGAGTEAFF. CDR3 DNA: TGCAGTGCTATTCTAGGGGCGGGCACTGAAGCTTTCTTT.